This TCR beta chain was identified in a study of T cell responses to AZD1222 COVID-19 vaccine. Clones were read by immunoSEQ multiplex PCR, and TCRdb kept only the in-frame ones, dropping some. The data contain about 82,000 clones, 85% to 90% of them singletons. The sequences come from peripheral blood, collected on day 0 of AZD1222 vaccination. This sequence originates from an adult in good health.

The CDR3 loop is CASTRTGSSYEQYF. As DNA, the CDR3 is TGTGCCAGTACTAGGACAGGGTCTTCCTACGAGCAGTACTTC. The chain links TRBV19 to TRBJ2-7, with 8 bases fitting TRBD1. V lost 7 bases to trimming and J lost 1 base; unmatched junction nucleotides: 6. The CDR3 runs 14 residues. Germline assignment: CDR1 LNHDA and CDR2 SQIVND (reference sequence).